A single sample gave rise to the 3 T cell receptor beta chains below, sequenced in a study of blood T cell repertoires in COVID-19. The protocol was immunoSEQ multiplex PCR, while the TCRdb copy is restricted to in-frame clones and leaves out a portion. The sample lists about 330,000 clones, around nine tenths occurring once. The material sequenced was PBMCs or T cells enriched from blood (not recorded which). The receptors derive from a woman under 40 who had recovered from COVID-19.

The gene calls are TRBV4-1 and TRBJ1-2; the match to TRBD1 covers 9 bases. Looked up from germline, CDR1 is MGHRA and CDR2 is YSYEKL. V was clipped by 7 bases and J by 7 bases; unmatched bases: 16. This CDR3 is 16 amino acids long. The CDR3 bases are TGCGCCAGCAACAACAAGGTGGACAGGGGCTCGAGTGGCTACACCTTC. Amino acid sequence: CASNNKVDRGSSGYTF.

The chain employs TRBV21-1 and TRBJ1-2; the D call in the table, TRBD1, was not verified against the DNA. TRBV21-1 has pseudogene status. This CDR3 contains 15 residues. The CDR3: CASSETQGLVVGYTF. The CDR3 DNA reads TGTGCCAGCAGCGAGACCCAGGGGTTGGTGGTGGGGTACACCTTC.

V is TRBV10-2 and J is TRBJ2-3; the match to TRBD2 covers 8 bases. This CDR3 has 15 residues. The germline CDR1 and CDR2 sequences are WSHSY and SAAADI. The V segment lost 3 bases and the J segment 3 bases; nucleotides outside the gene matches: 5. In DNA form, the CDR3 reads TGCGCCAGCAGTGAACTAGCGGACATAACAGATACGCAGTATTTT. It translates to CASSELADITDTQYF.